This T cell receptor (beta chain) was observed in a study of blood T cell repertoires in COVID-19. Study at large: Sites across the United States, Italy and Spain contributed samples from acute and convalescent COVID-19. From T cells, B-cell-depleted T cells, or PBMCs came the material, which was cDNA or gDNA.

The germline V gene has CDR1 MNHEY and CDR2 SVGAGI. This CDR3 is built from 15 residues. The germline V and J ends were trimmed by 9 bases and 1 base, with 18 bases remaining between them. The method was immunoSEQ multiplex PCR; TCRdb's version includes in-frame clones alone and lacks a portion of them. Of tens of thousands of clones in the sample, roughly 88% are singletons; the top ten hold around 10%. This sequence was found in a man at least 80 years old with acute or convalescent COVID-19. Specimen: peripheral blood. This chain connects TRBV6-5 to TRBJ1-1; no firm D call. CDR3 amino acids: CASLWTEGRNTEAFF. DNA of the CDR3: TGTGCCAGTCTCTGGACGGAAGGGAGGAACACTGAAGCTTTCTTT.